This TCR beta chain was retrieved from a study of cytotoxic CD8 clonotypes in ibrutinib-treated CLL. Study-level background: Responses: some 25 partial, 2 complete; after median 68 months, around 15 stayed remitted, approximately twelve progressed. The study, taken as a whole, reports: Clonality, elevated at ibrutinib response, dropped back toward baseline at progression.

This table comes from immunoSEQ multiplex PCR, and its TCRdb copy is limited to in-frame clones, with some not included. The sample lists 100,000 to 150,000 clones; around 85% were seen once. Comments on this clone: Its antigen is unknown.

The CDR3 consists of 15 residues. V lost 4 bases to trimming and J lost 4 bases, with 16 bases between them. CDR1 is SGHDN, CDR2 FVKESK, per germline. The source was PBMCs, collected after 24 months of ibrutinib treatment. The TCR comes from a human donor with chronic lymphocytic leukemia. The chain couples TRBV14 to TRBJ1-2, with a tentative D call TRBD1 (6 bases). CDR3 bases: TGTGCCAGCAGCCCAGACAGGATTGCGATCTATGGCTACACCTTC. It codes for CASSPDRIAIYGYTF.